These 3 T cell receptor beta chains share one sample of origin, sequenced in a study of T cell changes during pregnancy in multiple sclerosis (dated by TCRdb to the late 2010s). Receptor libraries were prepared by the immunoSEQ multiplex PCR assay. In its TCRdb copy, this immuneACCESS table keeps in-frame sequences only and misses some clones. Where compared with another copy, unresolved V genes explain less than half of these, and the others have no known cause. This sample comprises more than 55,000 clones, about 90% of them detected only once. The top ten clones comprise roughly 6.5% of the sample. The material sequenced was peripheral blood, taken in the third trimester of pregnancy. These receptors were obtained from a female donor in good health, enrolled as a control in a pregnancy study.

This chain connects TRBV30 to TRBJ2-7, with unresolved D. The length of the CDR3 is 13 residues. V was clipped by 4 bases and J by 5 bases, with 15 bases between them. Germline loops: CDR1 GTSNPN, CDR2 SVGIG (reference sequence). The DNA for the CDR3 is TGTGCCTGGAACCGGCCTTTAGCCCACGAGCAGTACTTC. The encoded protein is CAWNRPLAHEQYF. Complete variable domain (other parts from reference TRBV30 and TRBJ2-7): SQTIHQWPATLVQPVGSPLSLECTVEGTSNPNLYWYRQAAGRGLQLLFYSVGIGQISSEVPQNLSASRPQDRQFILSSKKLLLSDSGFYLCAWNRPLAHEQYFGPGTRLTVT.

The V call is TRBV23-1, the J call TRBJ2-5, with D perhaps matching TRBD1 (7 bases). TRBV23-1 is labeled an ORF, and its function is uncertain. The CDR3 runs to 15 residues. Deletions cut 2 bases from V and 5 bases from J, with 15 bases between. The CDR3: CASSQAGQPAETQYF. The CDR3 DNA sequence: TGCGCCAGCAGTCAAGCGGGACAGCCAGCGGAGACCCAGTACTTC.

The chain joins TRBV5-1 to TRBJ2-7, with 8 bases fitting TRBD1. CDR3 length equals 15 residues. The trim removed 0 bases at V and 5 bases at J, leaving 7 bases unmatched. Germline V CDR1 and CDR2: SGHRS, YFSETQ. The CDR3 is CASSLDWDRSNEQYF. The CDR3 DNA sequence: TGCGCCAGCAGCTTGGACTGGGACAGGTCCAACGAGCAGTACTTC.